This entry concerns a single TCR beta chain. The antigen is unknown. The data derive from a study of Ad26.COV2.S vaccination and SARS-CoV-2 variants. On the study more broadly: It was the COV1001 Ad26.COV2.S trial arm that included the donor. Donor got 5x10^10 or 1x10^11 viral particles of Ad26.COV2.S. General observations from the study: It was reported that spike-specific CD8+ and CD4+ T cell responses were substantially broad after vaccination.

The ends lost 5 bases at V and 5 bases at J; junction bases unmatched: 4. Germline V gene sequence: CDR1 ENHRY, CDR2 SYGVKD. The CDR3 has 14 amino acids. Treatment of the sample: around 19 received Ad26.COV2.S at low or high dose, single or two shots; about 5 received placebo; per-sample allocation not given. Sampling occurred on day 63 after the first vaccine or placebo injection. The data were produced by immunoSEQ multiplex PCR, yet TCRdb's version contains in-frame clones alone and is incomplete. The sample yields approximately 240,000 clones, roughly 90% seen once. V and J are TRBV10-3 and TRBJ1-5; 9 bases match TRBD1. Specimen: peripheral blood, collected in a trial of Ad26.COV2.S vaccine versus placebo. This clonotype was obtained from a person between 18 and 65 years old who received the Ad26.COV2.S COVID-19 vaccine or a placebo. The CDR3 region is CAISTGGADQPQHF. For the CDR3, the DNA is TGTGCCATCAGTACAGGGGGCGCGGATCAGCCCCAGCATTTT.